This T cell receptor (beta chain) came from a study of blood T cell repertoires in COVID-19. Study summary: T cells, B-cell-depleted T cells, or PBMCs provided the cDNA or gDNA that served as material.

The participants were between about 18 and 89 years old and came from some 25 US areas. Recovery among Cohort 3 donors was established by two negative PCRs, clearance, or symptom resolution. There are 14 residues in the CDR3. CDR1 SGHRS and CDR2 YFSETQ come from the germline V gene. The V and J ends lost 0 bases and 4 bases respectively, with 9 bases between them. Original handling: Amplification of reference gene primers was used by the study to estimate nucleated cell counts. The table came from immunoSEQ multiplex PCR; TCRdb's copy has only in-frame clones and leaves some out. V and J calls plus clone size are reproduced from that table; the DNA served to infer D and trimming. The repertoire consists of about 200,000 clones, with about 87% occurring once and the leading ten covering 1.2%.

Sequenced: PBMCs or T cells enriched from blood (not recorded which). V gene TRBV5-1 combines with J gene TRBJ2-3; D might be TRBD2 (5 bases). The origin of this receptor is a man aged 30 to 39 who had recovered from COVID-19. The DNA of the CDR3 is TGCGCCAGCAGCTTGGCCCCGGGGTCAGATACGCAGTATTTT. Its protein product is CASSLAPGSDTQYF.